These T cell receptor beta chains were read from a single sample in a study of blood T cell repertoires in COVID-19. Generated by immunoSEQ multiplex PCR, the TCRdb table keeps only in-frame clones and is missing some. Here the sample spans 90,000 to 150,000 clones, about four fifths being singletons. The sequenced sample consisted of peripheral blood. Receptors were obtained from a woman older than 75 with acute or convalescent COVID-19. Each CDR3 is given without its conserved first and last residue. D genes are given only for firm matches.

d_call v_call cdr3_aa
- TRBV15 ATSRWTGGTNTEAF
TRBD1 TRBV4-2 ASSQAGTGELANYGYT
- TRBV30 AWSTPLTGGNQPQH
- TRBV7-8 ASSFTGFNSPLH
- TRBV16 ASSQSVLPHNEQF
- TRBV5-1 ASSSLGGANTEAF
TRBD2 TRBV6-2/TRBV6-3 ASSYSAGGGNEQF
TRBD1 TRBV27 ASSPDRANIQY
- TRBV28 ASTLGERQAF
TRBD1 TRBV18 ASSPGTGDGELF
- TRBV7-3 ASSLKTTGALGGGYT
TRBD2 TRBV4-3 ASSQGLRGGVDEQF